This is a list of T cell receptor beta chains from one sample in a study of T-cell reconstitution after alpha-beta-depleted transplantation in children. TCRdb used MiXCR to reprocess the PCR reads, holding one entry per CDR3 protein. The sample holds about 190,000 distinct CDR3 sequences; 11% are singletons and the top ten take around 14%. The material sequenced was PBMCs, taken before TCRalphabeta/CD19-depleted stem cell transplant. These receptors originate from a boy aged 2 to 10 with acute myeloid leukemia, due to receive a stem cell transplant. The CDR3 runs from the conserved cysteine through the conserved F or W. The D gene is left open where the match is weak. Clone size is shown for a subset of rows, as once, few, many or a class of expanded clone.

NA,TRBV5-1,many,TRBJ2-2,CASSWGGRRGTGELFF,TGCGCCAGCAGCTGGGGGGGGCGCCGTGGCACCGGGGAGCTGTTTTTT
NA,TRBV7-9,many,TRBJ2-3,CASSLAQEGTQYF,TGTGCCAGCAGCTTAGCGCAGGAGGGGACGCAGTATTTT
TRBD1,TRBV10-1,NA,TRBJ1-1,CASSEGTGESEAFF,TGCGCCAGCAGTGAAGGTACAGGGGAGAGTGAAGCTTTCTTT
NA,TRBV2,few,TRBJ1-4,CASSKTGGVVNEKLFF,TGTGCCAGCAGCAAGACCGGGGGAGTAGTTAATGAAAAACTGTTTTTT
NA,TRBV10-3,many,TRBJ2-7,CAVRAGSYEQYF,TGTGCCGTGAGGGCCGGGTCCTACGAGCAGTACTTC
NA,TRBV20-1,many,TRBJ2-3,CSARNTQGSGADTQYF,TGCAGTGCTAGAAATACCCAGGGGAGTGGGGCAGATACGCAGTATTTT
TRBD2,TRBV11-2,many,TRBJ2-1,CASSPQSAGLATDEQFF,TGTGCCAGCAGCCCCCAAAGTGCGGGACTAGCGACGGATGAGCAGTTCTTC
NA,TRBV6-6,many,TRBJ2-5,CASSYVSPETQYF,TGTGCCAGCAGTTACGTTAGCCCAGAGACCCAGTACTTC
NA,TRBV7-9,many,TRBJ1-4,CASRDSGKTNEKLFF,TGTGCCAGCCGGGACTCTGGCAAGACTAATGAAAAACTGTTTTTT
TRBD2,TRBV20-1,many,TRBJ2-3,CSARAAGGRYTQYF,TGCAGTGCTAGGGCAGCGGGGGGGCGTTATACGCAGTATTTT
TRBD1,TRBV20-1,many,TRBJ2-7,CSAGPPGQFSYEQYF,TGCAGTGCTGGCCCTCCGGGACAGTTCTCCTACGAGCAGTACTTC
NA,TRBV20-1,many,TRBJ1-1,CSARRHTGLNTEAFF,TGCAGTGCTAGACGTCACACAGGGTTGAACACTGAAGCTTTCTTT
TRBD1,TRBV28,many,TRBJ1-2,CASSLWGTGMREGYTF,TGTGCCAGCAGTTTATGGGGGACAGGGATGAGGGAAGGCTACACCTTC
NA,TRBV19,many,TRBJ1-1,CASSTRDSWNTEAFF,TGTGCCAGTAGTACCCGTGACAGTTGGAACACTGAAGCTTTCTTT
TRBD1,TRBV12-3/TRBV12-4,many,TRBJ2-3,CASSILPGTGASDTQYF,TGTGCCAGCAGTATCCTCCCCGGGACAGGGGCCTCAGATACGCAGTATTTT
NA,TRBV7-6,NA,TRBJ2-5,CASSLEAGGSETQYF,TGTGCCAGCAGCTTAGAAGCGGGTGGTTCGGAGACCCAGTACTTC
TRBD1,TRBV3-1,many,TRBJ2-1,CASSYRGSYNEQFF,TGTGCCAGCAGCTACAGGGGGTCCTACAATGAGCAGTTCTTC
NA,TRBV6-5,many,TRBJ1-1,CASSRPGTGPDTEAFF,TGTGCCAGCAGCCGTCCCGGGACGGGACCGGACACTGAAGCTTTCTTT
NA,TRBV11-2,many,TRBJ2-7,CASSFGAGVSYEQYF,TGTGCCAGCAGCTTCGGTGCGGGTGTCTCCTACGAGCAGTACTTC
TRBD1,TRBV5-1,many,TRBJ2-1,CASSLAGQGAGNEQFF,TGCGCCAGCAGCTTGGCCGGACAGGGGGCAGGAAATGAGCAGTTCTTC
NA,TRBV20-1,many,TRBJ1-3,CSARGWGNGNTIYF,TGCAGTGCTAGAGGGTGGGGGAATGGAAACACCATATATTTT
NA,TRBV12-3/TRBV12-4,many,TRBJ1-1,CASRDGGTMNTEAFF,TGTGCCAGCAGGGACGGGGGGACGATGAACACTGAAGCTTTCTTT
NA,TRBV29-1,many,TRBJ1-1,CSVGITQGSEAFF,TGCAGCGTTGGGATAACACAGGGATCTGAAGCTTTCTTT
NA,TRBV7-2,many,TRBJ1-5,CASSTRAGTNQPQHF,TGTGCCAGCAGCACCAGGGCAGGGACCAATCAGCCCCAGCATTTT
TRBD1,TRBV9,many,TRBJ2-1,CASSADRASSYNEQFF,TGTGCCAGCAGCGCAGACAGGGCGAGCTCCTACAATGAGCAGTTCTTC
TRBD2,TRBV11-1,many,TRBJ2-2,CASSSVGTSGRKNTGELFF,TGTGCCAGCAGTTCAGTAGGTACTAGCGGGAGGAAGAACACCGGGGAGCTGTTTTTT
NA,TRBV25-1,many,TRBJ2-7,CASSDGGRAPSDEQYF,TGTGCCAGCAGCGACGGGGGGCGGGCCCCCTCGGACGAGCAGTACTTC
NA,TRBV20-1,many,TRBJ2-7,CSAPRSEAYEQYF,TGCAGTGCTCCCAGATCGGAGGCCTACGAGCAGTACTTC
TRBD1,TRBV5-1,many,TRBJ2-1,CASSRDRAGEQFF,TGCGCCAGCAGCCGGGACAGGGCGGGTGAGCAGTTCTTC
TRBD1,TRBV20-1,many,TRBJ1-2,CSASGWTGGPNYGYTF,TGCAGTGCTAGTGGGTGGACAGGGGGCCCTAACTATGGCTACACCTTC
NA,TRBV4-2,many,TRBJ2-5,CASSQVEPVSTQYF,TGTGCCAGCAGCCAGGTGGAACCGGTCTCCACCCAGTACTTC
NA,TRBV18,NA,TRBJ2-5,CASSPTSQETQYF,TGTGCCAGCTCACCGACCTCCCAAGAGACCCAGTACTTC
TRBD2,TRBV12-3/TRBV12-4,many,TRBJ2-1,CASSFSLAGRNEQFF,TGTGCCAGCAGTTTTTCCCTAGCGGGAAGGAATGAGCAGTTCTTC
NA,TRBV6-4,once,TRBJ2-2,CASSEEEHGELFF,TGTGCCAGCTCAGAGGAGGAACACGGGGAGCTGTTTTTT
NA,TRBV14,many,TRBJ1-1,CASSQAGRAFF,TGTGCCAGCAGCCAAGCGGGGAGAGCTTTCTTT
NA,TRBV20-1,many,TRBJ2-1,CSARGDRRQSSYNEQFF,TGCAGTGCTAGAGGTGACCGCCGGCAGAGCTCCTACAATGAGCAGTTCTTC
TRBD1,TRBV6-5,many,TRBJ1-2,CASSYQGQGLTYGYTF,TGTGCCAGCAGTTACCAGGGACAGGGGCTTACCTATGGCTACACCTTC
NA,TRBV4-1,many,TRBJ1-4,CASSQPREGWNEKLFF,TGCGCCAGCAGCCAACCTCGGGAGGGGTGGAATGAAAAACTGTTTTTT
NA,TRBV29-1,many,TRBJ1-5,CSVEMGSNQPQHF,TGCAGCGTTGAAATGGGTAGCAATCAGCCCCAGCATTTT
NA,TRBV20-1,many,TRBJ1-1,CSAREGGRNTEAFF,TGCAGTGCTAGAGAGGGGGGCCGGAACACTGAAGCTTTCTTT
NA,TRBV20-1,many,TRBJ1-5,CSASDSNQPQHF,TGCAGTGCTTCAGATAGCAATCAGCCCCAGCATTTT
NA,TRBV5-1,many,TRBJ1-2,CASSSGPDGYTF,TGCGCCAGCAGCTCCGGGCCCGATGGCTACACCTTC
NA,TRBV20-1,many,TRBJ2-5,CSARASQGGGTQYF,TGCAGTGCTAGAGCCTCACAGGGAGGAGGGACCCAGTACTTC
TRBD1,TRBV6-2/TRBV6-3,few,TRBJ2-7,CASSLVGDRGRYEQYF,TGTGCCAGCAGTCTAGTGGGGGACAGGGGTCGGTACGAGCAGTACTTC
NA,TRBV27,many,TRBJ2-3,CASSFTASTDTQYF,TGTGCCAGCAGTTTTACAGCTAGCACAGATACGCAGTATTTT
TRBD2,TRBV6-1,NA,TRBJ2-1,CASNPGTSGGPYNEQFF,TGTGCCAGCAACCCAGGGACTAGCGGAGGCCCCTACAATGAGCAGTTCTTC
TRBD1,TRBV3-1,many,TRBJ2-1,CASSQPGQNNELF,TGTGCCAGCAGCCAACCGGGACAGAACAATGAGCTCTTC
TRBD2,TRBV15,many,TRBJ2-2,CATRGGGADTGELFF,TGTGCCACCAGGGGCGGGGGGGCTGACACCGGGGAGCTGTTTTTT
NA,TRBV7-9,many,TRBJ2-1,CASSLSLNEQFF,TGTGCCAGCAGCTTATCTTTAAATGAGCAGTTCTTC
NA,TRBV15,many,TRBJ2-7,CATKWGNLSYEQYF,TGTGCCACCAAATGGGGGAACCTCTCCTACGAGCAGTACTTC
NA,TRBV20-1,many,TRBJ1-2,CSLQVPGYGYTF,TGCAGTTTACAGGTCCCAGGCTATGGCTACACCTTC
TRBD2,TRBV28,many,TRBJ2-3,CASTTTTFSGRIADTQYF,TGTGCCAGCACCACTACCACATTCAGCGGGAGAATTGCAGATACGCAGTATTTT
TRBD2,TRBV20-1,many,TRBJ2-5,CSARGLGLAGGPSETQYF,TGCAGTGCTAGAGGATTGGGACTAGCGGGAGGGCCGAGTGAGACCCAGTACTTC
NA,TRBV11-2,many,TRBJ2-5,CASSFLSGGKTQYF,TGTGCCAGCAGCTTCCTTTCGGGGGGCAAGACCCAGTACTTC
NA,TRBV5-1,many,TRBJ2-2,CASTARSGELFF,TGCGCCAGCACAGCTCGATCCGGGGAGCTGTTTTTT
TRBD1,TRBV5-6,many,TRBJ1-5,CASSSDRDSNQPQHF,TGTGCCAGCAGCTCCGACCGGGACAGTAATCAGCCCCAGCATTTT
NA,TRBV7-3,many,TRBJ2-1,CASSLYIRGAYNEQFF,TGTGCCAGCAGCTTATATATCCGGGGCGCCTACAATGAGCAGTTCTTC
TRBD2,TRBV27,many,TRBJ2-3,CASSLWVAGTDTQYF,TGTGCCAGCAGTTTATGGGTAGCGGGGACAGATACGCAGTATTTT
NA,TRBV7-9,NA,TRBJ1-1,CATHDSRSAEAFF,TGTGCCACACACGACTCGAGGTCCGCTGAAGCTTTCTTT